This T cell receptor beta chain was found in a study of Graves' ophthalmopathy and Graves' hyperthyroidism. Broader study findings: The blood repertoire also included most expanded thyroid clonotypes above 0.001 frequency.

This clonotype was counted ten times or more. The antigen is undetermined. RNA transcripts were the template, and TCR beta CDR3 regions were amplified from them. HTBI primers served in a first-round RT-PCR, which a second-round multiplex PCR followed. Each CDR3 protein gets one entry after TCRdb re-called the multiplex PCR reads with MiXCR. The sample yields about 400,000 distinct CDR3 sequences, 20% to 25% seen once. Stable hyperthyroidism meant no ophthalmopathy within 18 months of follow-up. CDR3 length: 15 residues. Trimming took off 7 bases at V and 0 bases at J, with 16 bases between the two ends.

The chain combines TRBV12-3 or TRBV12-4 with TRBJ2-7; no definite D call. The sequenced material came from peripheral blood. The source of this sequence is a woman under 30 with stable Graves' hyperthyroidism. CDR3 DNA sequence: TGTGCCAGCACTTCACAGAGCTCTAGCTCCTACGAGCAGTACTTC. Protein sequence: CASTSQSSSSYEQYF.